This is a list of T cell receptor beta chains from one sample in a study of blood T cells in healthy people across ages. A single record per CDR3 protein comes from TCRdb applying MiXCR to the 5' RACE reads. The data show 2 million or so distinct CDR3 sequences, with 40% to 55% seen just once and approximately 2.1% held by the top ten. The sample consisted of blood. Receptors originate from a woman in her 40s in good health. Both conserved end residues are part of each CDR3. Fields, in order: D gene, J gene, clone size, V gene, CDR3 protein, CDR3 DNA. A D gene is named only where the DNA matches it firmly. Where a row states a size, it is once, few, many or the class of an expanded clone; other rows omit it.

TRBD2 TRBJ2-1 - TRBV4-2 CASSQSPGGSDNEQFF TGTGCCAGCAGCCAATCTCCGGGGGGATCCGACAATGAGCAGTTCTTC
- TRBJ2-7 once TRBV20-1 CSAQAQNEQYF TGCAGTGCTCAGGCCCAGAACGAGCAGTACTTC
TRBD2 TRBJ2-7 few TRBV28 CASRDAGGFYEQYF TGTGCCAGCAGGGACGCGGGGGGGTTCTACGAGCAGTACTTC
- TRBJ2-5 - TRBV20-1 CSARAGAGETQYF TGCAGTGCTAGGGCGGGGGCGGGAGAGACCCAGTACTTC
- TRBJ1-2 - TRBV7-9 CASSLRETAANYGYTF TGTGCCAGCAGCTTAAGGGAGACAGCAGCTAACTATGGCTACACCTTC
TRBD1 TRBJ1-1 - TRBV20-1 CSASRDRASSEAFF TGCAGTGCTAGTAGGGACAGGGCTAGTTCTGAAGCTTTCTTT
TRBD1 TRBJ1-4 - TRBV7-2 CASRVTGENEKLFF TGTGCCAGCAGAGTGACAGGGGAGAATGAAAAACTGTTTTTT
TRBD2 TRBJ2-5 many TRBV7-3 CASSSSGGAGETQYF TGTGCCAGCAGCTCTAGCGGGGGGGCCGGTGAGACCCAGTACTTC
- TRBJ2-1 - TRBV20-1 CSADIGAKPYNEQFF TGCAGTGCCGATATCGGGGCGAAACCCTACAATGAGCAGTTCTTC
- TRBJ2-7 few TRBV10-3 CAISDDREQYF TGTGCCATCAGTGACGACAGGGAGCAGTACTTC
- TRBJ2-1 - TRBV18 CASSPRTGTNLGDEQFF TGTGCCAGCTCACCAAGGACAGGGACTAACCTAGGGGATGAGCAGTTCTTC
- TRBJ2-3 - TRBV25-1 CASSEFGVSRGNPDTQYF TGTGCCAGCAGTGAATTCGGTGTGTCTCGGGGGAATCCGGATACGCAGTATTTT